This T cell receptor beta chain was sequenced in a study of T cell repertoires in ileal Crohn's disease (dated 2019 in TCRdb). For the study in its entirety: The median duration of disease was about 7.3 years, and at the time of surgery around 35% of patients were active smokers. Postoperative therapy was given to about half of the patients, with thiopurines administered to about a dozen patients and anti-TNF agents administered to 15 to 20 patients. The study was conducted in parallel with a multicentre cohort built to find predictors of early endoscopic recurrence after ileocolonic resection. A prospective multicentre cohort supplied the 57 Crohn's disease patients whose TCR repertoires were analysed. Endoscopic postoperative recurrence was defined by a Rutgeerts score above i0. For commercial TCRB immunosequencing, around 0.5 micrograms of biopsy DNA were submitted for each sample. Surgery was performed for a complication in all patients, with stricturing disease in roughly 61% and penetrating disease in approximately 40%. MI samples consisted of biopsies taken from the proximal margin of the surgical specimen. A total of 170 or so mucosal samples from roughly 60 patients were sequenced, with samples obtained at several locations on the surgical specimen and at postoperative endoscopy.

Sample time point, as interpreted from the label and publication: proximal margin of the surgical specimen (macroscopically non-inflamed). To be eligible, patients had to be adults with ileal or ileocolonic Crohn's disease and an indication for ileocolonic resection. Before DNA extraction, whole ileal mucosal biopsies were kept frozen at -80 degrees C. Genomic DNA was extracted from frozen whole biopsies with a TRizol-based method and quantified on a NanoDrop 2000 spectrophotometer. Libraries were prepared through the immunoSEQ multiplex PCR assay. CDR3 regions were amplified from genomic DNA by Adaptive Biotechnology using a two-step, amplification bias-controlled multiplex PCR. In the first PCR, primers covered every V and J gene segment, and in the second PCR, barcodes and Illumina adapters were added. An Illumina instrument was used to sequence the CDR3 libraries. The authors' pipeline ran thus. The analysis drew on both the pipelines supplied by the vendor and custom analysis of the raw data in R/Bioconductor running R version 3.3.0. Clonality, which ranges from 0 to 1, was calculated as the inverse of the normalised Shannon entropy across all productive clones. High-frequency clones were defined as the share of the repertoire taken up by the top 100 clones, keeping only clones that passed a 95% confidence test. The Simpson index measured repertoire diversity, and the Morisita-Horn index measured overlap between samples. The immuneACCESS repertoire file appears here via TCRdb, limited to in-frame rearrangements. These files lack a portion of the clones; in checked studies, under half of the deficit traces to unresolved V genes, and the cause of the others is not known. D and trimming were read from the DNA, whereas the V and J calls and clone size are those reported in that table. The sample records under 7,500 clones, just under 80% of which are singletons. Roughly 32% of the sample rests with the top ten.

Points on this clone: What this receptor recognizes is not known. No quality values exist for individual bases; no much larger clone is one base distant.

The full study reports these points: Compared with non-smokers, patients who were active smokers at surgery showed a significantly higher proportion of clonal expansions (25.9% vs 17.9%, p=0.02). More high-frequency clones were carried by sorted CD8 T cells than by CD4 T cells, suggesting that mucosal expansions were mainly CD8. Endoscopic recurrence was found to be associated with higher high-frequency clone percentages at surgery, and recurrence was observed in all patients with clonality above 26.8% (18/57). Mucosal CD4 and CD8 T cells were sorted and sequenced only in a subgroup of patients, whose size was not stated.

The junction carries 16 bases between V and J, which are trimmed by 10 bases and 0 bases respectively. The cysteine opens and the phenylalanine closes a CDR3 of 15 amino acids. CDR3 DNA is the only sequence kept; it has 45 bases, read in frame from the first base. CDR1 and CDR2, looked up from the germline V gene (reference sequence), are LNHDA and SQIVND. The source material was ileal tissue. The TCR originated in an adult with Crohn's disease. In this chain, TRBV19 is recombined with TRBJ1-5, with a tentative D gene TRBD1 over 5 matching bases. DNA sequence: TGTGCCACCCGCCGGGGGGACCGTAGCAATCAGCCCCAGCATTTT. The translation is CATRRGDRSNQPQHF. Reference TRBV19 and TRBJ1-5 proteins supply the regions before and after the CDR3; the full variable domain is: DGGITQSPKYLFRKEGQNVTLSCEQNLNHDAMYWYRQDPGQGLRLIYYSQIVNDFQKGDIAEGYSVSREKKESFPLTVTSAQKNPTAFYLCATRRGDRSNQPQHFGDGTRLSIL.